The 30 T cell receptor beta chains in this list originate from one sample, sequenced in a study of control samples from healthy donors and cancer patients. Libraries were prepared by immunoSEQ multiplex PCR; TCRdb keeps only in-frame clonotypes and omits some of them. The sample includes about 89,000 clones, around nine tenths of them seen just once. The material sequenced was blood. These receptors were taken from a man aged 30 to 45 in good health.

The CDR3 DNA sequence: TGTGCCAGCAGTTGGGCAGTGAACACTGAAGCTTTCTTT. Encoded protein: CASSWAVNTEAFF. V is TRBV6-5 and J is TRBJ1-1; D gene unclear. Trimming cost V 4 bases and J 0 bases, with 6 bases left between them. Germline V gene sequence: CDR1 MNHEY, CDR2 SVGAGI. The CDR3 contains 13 residues.

The rearrangement uses TRBV7-9 and TRBJ2-7; 8 bases are a match to TRBD2. The CDR3 has 13 amino acids. CDR1 SEHNR and CDR2 FQNEAQ come from the germline V gene (reference sequence). The J segment lost 7 bases and the V segment lost 5 bases, leaving 7 bases of the junction unmatched. The CDR3 loop reads CASSPGTRGEQYV. In nucleotides, the CDR3 is TGTGCCAGCAGCCCGGGGACTAGGGGGGAGCAGTACGTC.

The CDR3 DNA reads TGCGCCAGCAGTCTTGGGGACTACGAGCAGTACTTC. It codes for CASSLGDYEQYF. The chain recombines TRBV5-1 with TRBJ2-7, with D unresolved. Germline V gives CDR1 SGHRS, CDR2 YFSETQ. V was trimmed by 5 bases and J by 3 bases, leaving 9 bases between them. CDR3 size: 12 residues.

This chain uses TRBV7-2 with TRBJ1-6; D is unclear. The CDR3 loop spans 16 amino acids. The V gene's germline CDR1 is SGHTA and CDR2 FQGNSA. Trimming shortened V by 5 bases and J by 7 bases, and 18 bases separated the two germline ends. The CDR3 bases are TGTGCCAGCAGCCCCAGACGCGGGAATTCGAATTCACCCCTCCACTTT. The encoded protein is CASSPRRGNSNSPLHF.

This chain links TRBV5-5 with TRBJ2-7, with D perhaps given as TRBD1 or TRBD2 (5 bases each). V was cut by 4 bases and J by 3 bases, with 14 bases left in between. Germline CDR1 SGHKS, CDR2 YYEKEE (reference sequence). This CDR3 is built from 14 residues. CDR3 in DNA: TGTGCCAGCAGCCATGGAGGCACAGGCTACGAGCAGTACGTC. It codes for CASSHGGTGYEQYV.

This chain links TRBV11-2 with TRBJ1-2; possibly TRBD1 for D (6 bases). Trimming stripped 0 bases from V and 1 base from J, with 21 bases between. CDR1 and CDR2 from the germline V gene are SGHAT and FQNNGV. The CDR3 runs to 19 residues. The CDR3 protein is CASSLDRDITKLINYGYTF. The DNA of the CDR3 is TGTGCCAGCAGCTTAGATCGGGACATAACGAAATTAATTAACTATGGCTACACCTTC.

V usage is TRBV9 and J usage is TRBJ2-5; D unclear. V was cut by 0 bases and J by 0 bases, with 6 bases left in between. The CDR3 has 14 amino acids. CDR1 and CDR2 from the germline V gene are SGDLS and YYNGEE. The CDR3: CASSVEVHQETQYF. The CDR3 nucleotides read TGTGCCAGCAGCGTAGAGGTACACCAAGAGACCCAGTACTTC.

V and J are TRBV6-5 and TRBJ2-7; 8 bases are shared with TRBD1. The CDR3 sequence is 14 residues long. J gave up 3 bases and V 6 bases, and 7 bases lay outside the gene matches. Germline assignment: CDR1 MNHEY and CDR2 SVGAGI. Written as DNA, the CDR3 is TGTGCCAGCAGGGAGACAGGGGCGATCTACGAGCAGTACTTC. Translated, it gives CASRETGAIYEQYF.

The J gene is TRBJ2-5, the V gene TRBV5-6, with a weak D call TRBD1 (6 bases). Trimming shortened V by 0 bases and J by 4 bases, and 13 bases separated the two germline ends. The CDR3 length is 15 residues. CDR1 is SGHDT, CDR2 YYEEEE, per germline. CDR3: CASSLVVSQGETQYF. CDR3 DNA sequence: TGTGCCAGCAGCTTGGTAGTTTCACAGGGAGAGACCCAGTACTTC.

The genes are TRBV19 and TRBJ2-2; 7 bases agree with TRBD1. J lost 9 bases, V lost 8 bases, and 9 bases had no gene match. The CDR3 has 13 amino acids. CDR1 LNHDA and CDR2 SQIVND come from the germline V gene (reference sequence). The CDR3: CASRLQGIRELFF. CDR3 in DNA: TGTGCCAGTCGATTACAGGGGATCCGGGAGCTGTTTTTT.

This rearrangement joins TRBV15 to TRBJ2-1; D could derive from TRBD1 or TRBD2 (6 bases each). The CDR3 consists of 15 residues. Germline CDR1 is LNHNV and CDR2 is YYDKDF (reference sequence). Trimming removed 8 bases from V and 0 bases from J, with 14 bases in between. The CDR3 loop reads CATGEDSSSYNEQFF. CDR3 sequence (DNA): TGTGCCACCGGGGAGGACAGCAGCTCCTACAATGAGCAGTTCTTC.

This clone was observed a single time. This likely comes from a read error, as the CDR3 has no conserved phenylalanine or tryptophan at its end. The chain carries TRBV2 and TRBJ1-2; the D gene is possibly TRBD1 (5 bases). The CDR3 is 14 residues long. V was trimmed by 6 bases and J by 8 bases, leaving 19 bases between them. Germline V gene lookup returns CDR1 SNHLY and CDR2 FYNNEI. The CDR3 DNA sequence: TGTGCCAGCAGCGTCGGGACTGATTATGGCGGCTACACCTCC. Translation gives CASSVGTDYGGYTS.

This chain links TRBV6-4 with TRBJ2-3, with 9 bases aligning to TRBD2. V lost 4 bases to trimming and J lost 2 bases; unmatched junction nucleotides: 4. The CDR3 totals 15 residues. CDR1 and CDR2 from the germline V gene are MRHNA and SNTAGT. CDR3 DNA sequence: TGTGCCAGCAGTGCGGCGGGGGGGTTCACAGATACGCAGTATTTT. Translating gives CASSAAGGFTDTQYF.

This rearrangement joins TRBV15 to TRBJ1-3; D is possibly TRBD1 (5 bases). Germline CDR1 reads LNHNV; CDR2 reads YYDKDF (reference sequence). V lost 3 bases and J lost 0, with 12 bases in between. This CDR3 contains 16 residues. CDR3 coding DNA: TGTGCCACCAGCAGGGTTGACAGTACCTCTGGAAACACCATATATTTT. It specifies CATSRVDSTSGNTIYF.

The V call is TRBV24-1, the J call TRBJ2-5; 11 positions agree with TRBD2. Trimming removed 3 bases from V and 5 bases from J; junction bases left unmatched: 7. Germline CDR1 reads KGHDR; CDR2 reads SFDVKD. The CDR3 is 16 residues long. CDR3 bases: TGTGCCACCAGTGATCTCAAACTAGCGGGGGTGGAGACCCAGTACTTC. Amino acids: CATSDLKLAGVETQYF.

In its sample, this clone was seen many times. The chain is built from TRBV25-1 and TRBJ1-6, with D possibly being TRBD1 (5 bases). Between the trimmed V and J ends, which lost 5 bases and 5 bases, there was a span of 13 bases. The CDR3 totals 15 residues. CDR1 and CDR2 (germline): MGHDK, SYGVNS. This chain's CDR3 is CASSWAGLDNSPLHF. CDR3 nucleotide sequence: TGTGCCAGCAGTTGGGCGGGACTCGATAATTCACCCCTCCACTTT.

The chain is built from TRBV4-1 and TRBJ1-5; D is undetermined. The CDR3 has 14 residues. Germline CDR1 reads MGHRA; CDR2 reads YSYEKL. Trimming removed 1 base from V and 7 bases from J, with 11 bases in between. In DNA form, the CDR3 reads TGCGCCAGCAGCCAAGTTGAAGCAGGACAGCCCCAGCATTTT. Translating it yields CASSQVEAGQPQHF.

The chain uses TRBV29-1 and TRBJ1-4, with D unresolved. Germline V gene sequence: CDR1 SQVTM, CDR2 ANQGSEA. CDR3 length equals 13 residues. Trimming took 7 bases from V and 8 from J, leaving 17 bases between them. The CDR3 loop is CSAQGAESEKLFF. CDR3 DNA sequence: TGCAGCGCCCAAGGAGCTGAGTCGGAAAAACTGTTTTTT.

The rearrangement links TRBV6-1 to TRBJ2-5; TRBD1 matches at 10 bases. CDR3 length equals 16 residues. CDR1 and CDR2 from the germline V gene are MNHNS and SASEGT. Germline trimming cut 3 bases from V and 4 bases from J; bases unmatched to any gene: 8. The CDR3 reads CASSEFDRGRGETQYF. The CDR3 DNA reads as TGTGCCAGCAGTGAGTTTGACAGGGGGCGAGGAGAGACCCAGTACTTC.

The V and J genes are TRBV7-9 and TRBJ2-7, with D perhaps TRBD1 (6 bases). CDR1 and CDR2 from the germline V gene are SEHNR and FQNEAQ (reference sequence). The ends were cut back, 5 bases at V and 2 bases at J, with 16 bases in the middle. CDR3 size: 15 residues. The CDR3 sequence is CASSLSGHGPYEQYF. CDR3 DNA: TGTGCCAGCAGCCTGTCGGGACACGGCCCCTACGAGCAGTACTTC. Using reference TRBV7-9 and TRBJ2-7 for the parts outside the CDR3, the full variable domain is DTGVSQNPRHKITKRGQNVTFRCDPISEHNRLYWYRQTLGQGPEFLTYFQNEAQLEKSRLLSDRFSAERPKGSFSTLEIQRTEQGDSAMYLCASSLSGHGPYEQYFGPGTRLTVT.

This CDR3 reads CASKPGQGPPLSYGYTF. In DNA, the CDR3 is TGTGCCAGTAAGCCGGGACAGGGGCCCCCTCTCAGCTATGGCTACACCTTC. This rearrangement joins TRBV19 to TRBJ1-2; the match to TRBD1 covers 10 bases. In germline, CDR1 is LNHDA, CDR2 SQIVND (reference sequence). The CDR3 spans 17 residues. V gave up 7 bases and J gave up 4 bases; unmatched junction bases: 15.

The V gene is TRBV24-1, the J gene TRBJ2-3; the D gene is possibly TRBD2 (6 bases). This CDR3 has 13 residues. Germline V gene data show CDR1 as KGHDR and CDR2 as SFDVKD. V dropped 9 bases and J dropped 0 bases, with 9 bases sitting between them. CDR3 coding DNA: TGTGCCACCGGGGCGGGAAGCACAGATACGCAGTATTTT. Encoded protein: CATGAGSTDTQYF.

The chain employs TRBV4-1 and TRBJ2-1; the match to TRBD2 covers 14 bases. J lost 5 bases, V lost 2 bases, and 8 bases had no gene match. The germline CDR1 and CDR2 sequences are MGHRA and YSYEKL. The CDR3 runs 18 residues. Here the CDR3 DNA reads TGCGCCAGCAGCCAACAGCGGGGACTAGCGGGGGACCACAATGAGCAGTTCTTC. It translates to CASSQQRGLAGDHNEQFF.

There are a few counts of this clone. The CDR3 DNA reads as TGTGCCAGCAAGGCTTCAGGCGATACGCAGTATTTT. It yields the protein CASKASGDTQYF. The V call is TRBV2, the J call TRBJ2-3; D unclear. Germline V gene sequence: CDR1 SNHLY, CDR2 FYNNEI. With 7 bases removed from V and 6 bases from J, the gap between germline ends came to 11 bases. This CDR3 spans 12 amino acids.

The chain employs TRBV5-4 and TRBJ2-5, with 7 positions matching TRBD2. The CDR3 has 14 amino acids. CDR1 SGHNT and CDR2 YYREEE come from the germline V gene (reference sequence). V was pared by 3 bases and J by 1 base, with 3 bases of the junction left unmatched. Here the CDR3 DNA reads TGTGCCAGCAGCTCGGGACTATCCCAAGAGACCCAGTACTTC. It codes for CASSSGLSQETQYF.

The chain is built from TRBV5-4 and TRBJ2-5, with D maybe TRBD1 (6 bases). This CDR3 is 15 amino acids long. Germline lookup yields CDR1 SGHNT and CDR2 YYREEE (reference sequence). V was clipped by 0 bases and J by 5 bases, with 14 bases between them. Written as DNA, the CDR3 is TGTGCCAGCAGCTTGGACCAACAGGGATTTGAGACCCAGTACTTC. It yields the protein CASSLDQQGFETQYF.

J is TRBJ1-1 and V is TRBV7-3; D ambiguous. CDR1 is SGHTA and CDR2 is FQGTGA in the germline V gene. CDR3 length equals 15 residues. V was clipped by 1 base and J by 1 base, with 10 bases between them. The CDR3 DNA reads as TGTGCCAGCAGCTTAAGCCCAGCCTCGAACACTGAAGCTTTCTTT. This encodes CASSLSPASNTEAFF.

The gene calls are TRBV12-3 or TRBV12-4 and TRBJ1-1, with D unresolved. V was clipped by 6 bases and J by 2 bases, with 7 bases between them. The length of the CDR3 is 12 residues. The CDR3 sequence is CASRHRNTEAFF. The CDR3 DNA sequence: TGTGCCAGCAGGCATAGAAACACTGAAGCTTTCTTT.

The chain couples TRBV9 to TRBJ2-3; D is ambiguous. V lost 3 bases and J lost 3, with 11 bases in between. The CDR3 sequence is 14 residues long. Germline V lookup: CDR1 SGDLS, CDR2 YYNGEE. The CDR3 DNA follows: TGTGCCAGCAGCGCAAAGGGCCAGACAGATACGCAGTATTTT. It specifies CASSAKGQTDTQYF.

In DNA, the CDR3 is TGTGCCAGCAGCTTGGACAGGGTCGGGCTTATCTACGAGCAGTACGTC. Protein sequence: CASSLDRVGLIYEQYV. This chain links TRBV5-5 with TRBJ2-7; a weak D match, TRBD1 (6 bases). CDR1 and CDR2 from the germline V gene are SGHKS and YYEKEE (reference sequence). V lost 0 bases to trimming and J lost 3 bases, with 16 bases between them. The CDR3 covers 16 residues.